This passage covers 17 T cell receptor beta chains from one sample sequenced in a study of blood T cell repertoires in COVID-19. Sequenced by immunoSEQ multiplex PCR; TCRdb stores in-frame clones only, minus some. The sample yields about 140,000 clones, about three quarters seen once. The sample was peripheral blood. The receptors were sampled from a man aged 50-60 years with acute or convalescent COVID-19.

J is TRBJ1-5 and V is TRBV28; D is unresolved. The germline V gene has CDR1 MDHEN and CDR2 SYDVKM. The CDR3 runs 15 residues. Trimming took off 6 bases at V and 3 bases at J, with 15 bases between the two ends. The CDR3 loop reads CASSGGLGFNQPQHF. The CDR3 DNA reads TGTGCCAGCAGCGGCGGACTGGGTTTCAATCAGCCCCAGCATTTT.

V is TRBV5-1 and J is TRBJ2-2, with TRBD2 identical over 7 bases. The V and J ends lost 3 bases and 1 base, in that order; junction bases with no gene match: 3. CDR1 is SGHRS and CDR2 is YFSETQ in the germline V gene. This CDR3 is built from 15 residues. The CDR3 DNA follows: TGCGCCAGCAGCTCACGGGGGGAGAACACCGGGGAGCTGTTTTTT. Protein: CASSSRGENTGELFF.

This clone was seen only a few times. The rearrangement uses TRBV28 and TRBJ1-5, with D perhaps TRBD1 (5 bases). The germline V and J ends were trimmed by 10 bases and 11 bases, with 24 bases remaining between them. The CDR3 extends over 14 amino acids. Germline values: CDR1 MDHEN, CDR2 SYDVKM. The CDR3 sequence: CAIDTPGLSITQHF. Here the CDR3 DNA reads TGTGCCATCGATACACCGGGACTGAGTATAACCCAGCATTTT.

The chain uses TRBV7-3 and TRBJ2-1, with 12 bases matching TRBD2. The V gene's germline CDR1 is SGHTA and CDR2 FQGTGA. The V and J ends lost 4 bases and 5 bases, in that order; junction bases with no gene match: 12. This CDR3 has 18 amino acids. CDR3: CASSSQMLAGGSDNEQFF. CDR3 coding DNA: TGTGCCAGCAGCTCGCAAATGCTAGCGGGGGGGTCGGACAATGAGCAGTTCTTC.

The CDR3 loop is CASSEGQAGYEKLFF. The CDR3 nucleotides read TGCGCCAGCAGCGAAGGACAGGCGGGGTATGAAAAACTGTTTTTT. The rearrangement uses TRBV5-1 and TRBJ1-4; 7 bases line up with TRBD1. The V and J ends lost 4 bases and 6 bases, in that order; junction bases with no gene match: 9. Germline V lookup: CDR1 SGHRS, CDR2 YFSETQ. The CDR3 is 15 residues long.

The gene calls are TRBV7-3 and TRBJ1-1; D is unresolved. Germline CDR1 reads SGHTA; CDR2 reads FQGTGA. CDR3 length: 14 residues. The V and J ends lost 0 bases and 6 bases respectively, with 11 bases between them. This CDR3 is CASSLTRDTAEAFF. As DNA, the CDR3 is TGTGCCAGCAGCTTAACACGTGACACGGCTGAAGCTTTCTTT.

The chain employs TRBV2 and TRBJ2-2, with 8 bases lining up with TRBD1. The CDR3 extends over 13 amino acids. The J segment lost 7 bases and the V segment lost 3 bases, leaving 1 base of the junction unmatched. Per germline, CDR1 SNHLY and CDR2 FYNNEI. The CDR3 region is CASSDRGRGELFF. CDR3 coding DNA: TGTGCCAGCAGTGACAGGGGGCGCGGGGAGCTGTTTTTT.

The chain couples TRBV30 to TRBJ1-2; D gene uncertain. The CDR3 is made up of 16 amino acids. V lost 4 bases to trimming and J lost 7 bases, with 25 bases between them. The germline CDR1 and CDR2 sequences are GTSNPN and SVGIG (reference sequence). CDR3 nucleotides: TGTGCCTGGAATCGTCAGTGGTCCTCTAGAGAACCTGGCTACACCTTC. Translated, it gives CAWNRQWSSREPGYTF. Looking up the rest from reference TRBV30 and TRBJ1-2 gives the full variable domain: SQTIHQWPATLVQPVGSPLSLECTVEGTSNPNLYWYRQAAGRGLQLLFYSVGIGQISSEVPQNLSASRPQDRQFILSSKKLLLSDSGFYLCAWNRQWSSREPGYTFGSGTRLTVV.

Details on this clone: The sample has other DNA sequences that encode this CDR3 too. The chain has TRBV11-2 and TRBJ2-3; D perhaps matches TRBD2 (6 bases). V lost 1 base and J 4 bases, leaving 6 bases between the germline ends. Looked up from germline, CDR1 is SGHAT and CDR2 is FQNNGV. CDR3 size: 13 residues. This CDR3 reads CASSLAGADTQYF. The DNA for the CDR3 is TGTGCCAGCAGCTTAGCGGGGGCAGATACGCAGTATTTT.

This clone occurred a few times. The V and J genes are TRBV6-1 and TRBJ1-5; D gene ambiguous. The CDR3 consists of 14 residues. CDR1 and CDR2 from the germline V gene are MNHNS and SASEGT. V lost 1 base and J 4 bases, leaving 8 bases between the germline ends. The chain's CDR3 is CASSEDWSNQPQHF. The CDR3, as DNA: TGTGCCAGCAGTGAAGATTGGAGTAATCAGCCCCAGCATTTT.

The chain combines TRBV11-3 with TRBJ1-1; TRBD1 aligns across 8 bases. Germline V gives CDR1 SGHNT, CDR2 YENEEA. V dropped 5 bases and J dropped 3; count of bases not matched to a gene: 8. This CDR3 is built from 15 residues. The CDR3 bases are TGTGCCAGCAGCCTACAGGGGGAGGGAGACACTGAAGCTTTCTTT. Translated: CASSLQGEGDTEAFF. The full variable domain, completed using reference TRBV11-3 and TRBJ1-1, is EAGVVQSPRYKIIEKKQPVAFWCNPISGHNTLYWYLQNLGQGPELLIRYENEEAVDDSQLPKDRFSAERLKGVDSTLKIQPAELGDSAVYLCASSLQGEGDTEAFFGQGTRLTVV.

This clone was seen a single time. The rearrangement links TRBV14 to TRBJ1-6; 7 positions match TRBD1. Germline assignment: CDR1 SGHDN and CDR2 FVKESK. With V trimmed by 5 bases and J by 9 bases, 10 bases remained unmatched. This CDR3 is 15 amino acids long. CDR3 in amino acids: CASSVRQGLGSPLHF. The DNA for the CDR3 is TGTGCCAGCAGCGTTCGACAGGGTCTAGGTTCACCCCTCCACTTT.

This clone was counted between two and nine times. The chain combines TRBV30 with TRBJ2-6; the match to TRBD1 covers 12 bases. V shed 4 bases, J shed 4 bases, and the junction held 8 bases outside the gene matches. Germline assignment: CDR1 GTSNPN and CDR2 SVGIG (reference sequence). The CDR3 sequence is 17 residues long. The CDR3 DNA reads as TGTGCCTGGAAGGCAGGGACAGGGGGCGTCGGGGCCAACGTCCTGACTTTC. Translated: CAWKAGTGGVGANVLTF.

Here the CDR3 DNA reads TGCGCCAGCAGTGAGTCGAGAGGGTACGCGAACACCGGGGAGCTGTTTTTT. Protein product: CASSESRGYANTGELFF. This chain connects TRBV10-2 to TRBJ2-2; D might be TRBD2 (5 bases). V lost 0 bases, J lost 0 bases, and 11 bases lay in between. CDR3 length: 17 amino acids. The germline V gene encodes CDR1 WSHSY and CDR2 SAAADI.

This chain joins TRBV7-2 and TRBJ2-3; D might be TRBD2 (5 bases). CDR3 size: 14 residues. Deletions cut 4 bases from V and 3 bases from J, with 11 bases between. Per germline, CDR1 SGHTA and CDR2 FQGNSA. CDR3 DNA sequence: TGTGCCAGCAGCTCCGCACCGGGGACAGATACGCAGTATTTT. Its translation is CASSSAPGTDTQYF.

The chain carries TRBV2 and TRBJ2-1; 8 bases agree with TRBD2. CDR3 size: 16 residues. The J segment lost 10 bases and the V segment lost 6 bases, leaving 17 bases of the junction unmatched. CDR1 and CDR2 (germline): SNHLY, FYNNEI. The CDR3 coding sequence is TGTGCCAGCAGAACCCCGACTAACGGGGGGGCTCGAGAGCAGTTCTTC. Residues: CASRTPTNGGAREQFF.

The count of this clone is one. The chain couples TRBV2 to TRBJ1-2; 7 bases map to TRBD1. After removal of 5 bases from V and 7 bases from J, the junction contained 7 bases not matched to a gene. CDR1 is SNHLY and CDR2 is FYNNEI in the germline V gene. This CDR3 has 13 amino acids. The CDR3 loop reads CASSWTGIRGYTF. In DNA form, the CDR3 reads TGTGCCAGCAGTTGGACAGGTATTCGTGGCTACACCTTC.